Presented here are 26 T cell receptor beta chains from one specimen sequenced in a study of blood T cell repertoires in COVID-19. Generated by immunoSEQ multiplex PCR, the TCRdb table keeps only in-frame clones and is missing some. Found here are about 160,000 clones, over 70% of them singletons; the top ten hold roughly 9.2%. Sequenced: peripheral blood. The receptor set was obtained from a woman older than 75 with active or convalescent COVID-19.

This clone was detected only once. CDR3 nucleotides: TGTGCCTGGAGTGTAAACAGCCACACTGAAGCTTTCTTT. This translates into CAWSVNSHTEAFF. The genes are TRBV30 and TRBJ1-1; D gene unclear. Germline V lookup: CDR1 GTSNPN, CDR2 SVGIG (reference sequence). This CDR3 region has 13 residues. Trimming took off 0 bases at V and 3 bases at J, with 8 bases between the two ends.

This clone occurred a few times. This sequence joins TRBV18 and TRBJ1-6, with 9 bases fitting TRBD1. The V segment lost 5 bases and the J segment 3 bases; nucleotides outside the gene matches: 11. This CDR3 is 18 amino acids long. The germline gives CDR1 KGHSH, CDR2 LQKENI. CDR3 protein: CASSANPGQGSYNSPLHF. The DNA for the CDR3 is TGTGCCAGCTCAGCAAATCCGGGACAGGGAAGCTATAATTCACCCCTCCACTTT.

The chain combines TRBV10-3 with TRBJ2-7, with TRBD1 matching 8 bases. V was pared by 6 bases and J by 7 bases, with 8 bases of the junction left unmatched. Germline assignment: CDR1 ENHRY and CDR2 SYGVKD. This CDR3 has 13 residues. Here the CDR3 reads CAIRSDRAGEQYF. For the CDR3, the DNA is TGTGCCATCAGATCGGACAGGGCCGGGGAGCAGTACTTC.

The genes are TRBV11-2 and TRBJ1-1, with D tentatively TRBD1 (6 bases). Trimming cost V 3 bases and J 5 bases, with 19 bases left between them. This CDR3 is 16 amino acids long. Per germline, CDR1 SGHAT and CDR2 FQNNGV. The CDR3 DNA reads TGTGCCAGCAGCTTTTTGACAGGCGGGCCCCGAACTGAAGCTTTCTTT. Its protein product is CASSFLTGGPRTEAFF.

This chain joins TRBV5-1 and TRBJ1-1; D remains ambiguous. Germline values: CDR1 SGHRS, CDR2 YFSETQ. This CDR3 has 14 amino acids. V dropped 1 base and J dropped 3 bases, with 10 bases sitting between them. The CDR3 coding sequence is TGCGCCAGCAGCTTGAGTGGAGGCGACACTGAAGCTTTCTTT. Amino acids: CASSLSGGDTEAFF.

The chain links TRBV18 to TRBJ1-3; perhaps TRBD1 as D (6 bases). The CDR3 contains 14 residues. V lost 3 bases and J 2 bases, leaving 8 bases between the germline ends. Per the germline V gene, CDR1 is KGHSH and CDR2 is LQKENI. The DNA of the CDR3 is TGTGCCAGCTCACCGTCAGGGGCTGGAAACACCATATATTTT. This codes for CASSPSGAGNTIYF.

V and J are TRBV7-2 and TRBJ1-1, with D tentatively TRBD1 (6 bases). V dropped 5 bases and J dropped 10 bases, with 26 bases sitting between them. CDR1 SGHTA and CDR2 FQGNSA come from the germline V gene. This CDR3 is built from 16 residues. This chain's CDR3 is CASSNGGLTGSRGAFF. CDR3 coding DNA: TGTGCCAGCAGCAATGGGGGCCTTACAGGGAGCAGGGGAGCTTTCTTT.

The chain couples TRBV7-2 to TRBJ2-3; D is possibly TRBD1 (6 bases). The CDR3 spans 16 residues. V was trimmed by 0 bases and J by 0 bases, leaving 10 bases between them. Germline assignment: CDR1 SGHTA and CDR2 FQGNSA. CDR3: CASSLAWTASTDTQYF. Written as DNA, the CDR3 is TGTGCCAGCAGCTTAGCGTGGACAGCCAGCACAGATACGCAGTATTTT.

This clone was counted between two and nine times. The V gene is TRBV5-6, the J gene TRBJ1-1, with 7 bases fitting TRBD1. The length of the CDR3 is 14 residues. Germline V gene data show CDR1 as SGHDT and CDR2 as YYEEEE. V gave up 4 bases and J gave up 8 bases; unmatched junction bases: 11. In DNA, the CDR3 is TGTGCCAGCAGCCCCCACAGGGGAGGAGGAGAAGCTTTCTTT. It encodes CASSPHRGGGEAFF.

In its sample, this clone was seen once. V gene TRBV18 combines with J gene TRBJ2-2; 9 nucleotides agree with TRBD1. Trimming at V came to 2 bases and at J to 2 bases, leaving 0 bases not matched to a gene. Germline loops: CDR1 KGHSH, CDR2 LQKENI. The length of the CDR3 is 15 residues. The DNA of the CDR3 is TGTGCCAGCTCACCAACAGGGGGCAACACCGGGGAGCTGTTTTTT. Its protein is CASSPTGGNTGELFF.

The J gene is TRBJ2-7, the V gene TRBV19, with 14 bases identical to TRBD2. CDR1 is LNHDA and CDR2 is SQIVND in the germline V gene (reference sequence). This CDR3 comprises 18 residues. Trimming removed 5 bases from V and 0 bases from J; junction bases left unmatched: 9. This CDR3 is CASSLTSGGGLRSYEQYF. CDR3 sequence (DNA): TGTGCCAGTAGTTTGACTAGCGGGGGGGGATTACGCTCCTACGAGCAGTACTTC. Combining the CDR3 with reference TRBV19 and TRBJ2-7 gives the whole variable domain DGGITQSPKYLFRKEGQNVTLSCEQNLNHDAMYWYRQDPGQGLRLIYYSQIVNDFQKGDIAEGYSVSREKKESFPLTVTSAQKNPTAFYLCASSLTSGGGLRSYEQYFGPGTRLTVT.

This chain uses TRBV6-2 or TRBV6-3 with TRBJ2-1; 7 nucleotides match TRBD2. The V gene's germline CDR1 is MNHEY and CDR2 SVGEGT. The CDR3 runs 14 residues. The V gene end was trimmed by 5 bases and the J gene end by 1 base; junction bases not matched to a gene: 2. For the CDR3, the DNA is TGTGCCAGCAGTAGCGGGAAGTCCTACAATGAGCAGTTCTTC. This codes for CASSSGKSYNEQFF.

This chain joins TRBV6-6 and TRBJ1-1; 8 bases fit TRBD1. V lost 5 bases and J lost 5; bases outside the gene matches: 1. This CDR3 comprises 12 residues. CDR1 and CDR2 (germline): MNHNY, SVGAGI (reference sequence). The CDR3 region has the DNA TGTGCCAGCAGTGGACAGGGAACTGAAGCTTTCTTT. Protein product: CASSGQGTEAFF.

V and J are TRBV6-2 or TRBV6-3 and TRBJ2-3; D gene uncertain. CDR1 is MNHEY and CDR2 is SVGEGT in the germline V gene. The CDR3 runs to 12 residues. Trimming stripped 5 bases from V and 0 bases from J, with 3 bases between. The CDR3 coding sequence is TGTGCCAGCAGTCCGAGCACAGATACGCAGTATTTT. As protein: CASSPSTDTQYF.

In this sample, this clone turned up a few times. The V call is TRBV28, the J call TRBJ1-3; D unresolved. Trimming took off 2 bases at V and 10 bases at J, with 18 bases between the two ends. Germline V gene lookup returns CDR1 MDHEN and CDR2 SYDVKM. CDR3 length: 15 amino acids. For the CDR3, the DNA is TGTGCCAGCAGTTTACGGAGTGGCCGGCTGGGTACCATATATTTT. This translates into CASSLRSGRLGTIYF.

The CDR3 loop is CATSDYGTGHPGISNQPQHF. As DNA, the CDR3 is TGTGCCACCAGTGACTACGGGACAGGACACCCGGGGATTAGCAATCAGCCCCAGCATTTT. V is TRBV24-1 and J is TRBJ1-5; 8 positions agree with TRBD1. This CDR3 is built from 20 residues. Germline V gene data show CDR1 as KGHDR and CDR2 as SFDVKD. Germline trimming cut 4 bases from V and 0 bases from J; bases unmatched to any gene: 16.

The V call is TRBV14, the J call TRBJ1-2; 12 bases map to TRBD1. From germline, CDR1 is SGHDN and CDR2 FVKESK. The CDR3 runs to 13 residues. V was clipped by 7 bases and J by 8 bases; unmatched bases: 5. CDR3 coding DNA: TGTGCCAGCACCCGGGACAGGGGGCTCGGCTACACCTTC. Its protein is CASTRDRGLGYTF. The variable domain in full, completed from reference TRBV14 and TRBJ1-2, reads EAGVTQFPSHSVIEKGQTVTLRCDPISGHDNLYWYRRVMGKEIKFLLHFVKESKQDESGMPNNRFLAERTGGTYSTLKVQPAELEDSGVYFCASTRDRGLGYTFGSGTRLTVV.

A single count supports this clone. V is TRBV29-1 and J is TRBJ2-3; TRBD2 matches at 8 bases. CDR1 SQVTM and CDR2 ANQGSEA come from the germline V gene. Trimming cost V 6 bases and J 1 base; bases outside gene matches: 9. CDR3 length: 15 amino acids. The CDR3 region is CSVRGTGGRTDTQYF. The CDR3 nucleotides read TGCAGCGTCCGGGGTACGGGGGGGCGCACAGATACGCAGTATTTT.

The rearrangement joins TRBV13 to TRBJ2-2, with 7 bases identical to TRBD1. V lost 0 bases to trimming and J lost 3 bases; unmatched junction nucleotides: 10. CDR1 is PRHDT and CDR2 is FYEKMQ in the germline V gene (reference sequence). This CDR3 is 18 amino acids long. The CDR3 loop reads CASSLGGKQGWDTGELFF. The CDR3 nucleotides are TGTGCCAGCAGCTTAGGCGGGAAACAGGGGTGGGACACCGGGGAGCTGTTTTTT.

V and J are TRBV5-6 and TRBJ1-5, with D possibly matching TRBD1 (6 bases). Germline CDR1 SGHDT, CDR2 YYEEEE. The length of the CDR3 is 15 residues. V lost 4 bases and J lost 0, with 11 bases in between. The CDR3 DNA reads as TGTGCCAGCAGCCCTAGGGGGTATAGCAATCAGCCCCAGCATTTT. It is translated as CASSPRGYSNQPQHF.

This clone showed up just a few times. The chain is built from TRBV11-3 and TRBJ1-3; D may be TRBD1 (5 bases). The germline CDR1 and CDR2 sequences are SGHNT and YENEEA. V dropped 5 bases and J dropped 0 bases, with 14 bases sitting between them. This CDR3 has 16 amino acids. The DNA of the CDR3 is TGTGCCAGCAGCCCACACAAGGGGTACTCTGGAAACACCATATATTTT. This translates into CASSPHKGYSGNTIYF.

This chain connects TRBV6-4 to TRBJ1-1; tentatively, D is TRBD1 (5 bases). Germline CDR1 is MRHNA and CDR2 is SNTAGT. The V end was cut by 2 bases, the J end by 3 bases, with 16 bases between. The CDR3 is made up of 16 amino acids. This CDR3 reads CASSDPLFPGYTEAFF. CDR3 in DNA: TGTGCCAGCAGTGACCCCCTATTCCCAGGGTACACTGAAGCTTTCTTT.

The chain couples TRBV6-2 or TRBV6-3 to TRBJ2-7, with D possibly matching TRBD1 (6 bases). The CDR3 loop spans 15 amino acids. The germline CDR1 and CDR2 sequences are MNHEY and SVGEGT. V was shortened by 6 bases and J by 3 bases, with 18 bases between the two germline ends. This chain's CDR3 is CASSHRDKPIYEQYF. The CDR3 nucleotides read TGTGCCAGCAGCCACCGGGACAAACCGATCTACGAGCAGTACTTC.

The chain carries TRBV6-6 and TRBJ1-1; the D is unclear. Per germline, CDR1 MNHNY and CDR2 SVGAGI (reference sequence). The CDR3 contains 14 residues. V shed 2 bases and J shed 2 bases, with 9 bases lying between them. CDR3 sequence (DNA): TGTGCCAGCAGTTACGCGGAGGGAAACACTGAAGCTTTCTTT. It specifies CASSYAEGNTEAFF.

This chain uses TRBV19 with TRBJ2-1, with D perhaps TRBD1 (5 bases). This CDR3 is built from 13 residues. Germline CDR1 reads LNHDA; CDR2 reads SQIVND (reference sequence). V was cut by 0 bases and J by 12 bases, with 12 bases left in between. DNA of the CDR3: TGTGCCAGTAGTATAGATCGGCAGGGTGGGCAGTTCTTC. It codes for CASSIDRQGGQFF.

V usage is TRBV27 and J usage is TRBJ2-7; TRBD1 might be the D (5 bases). The germline CDR1 and CDR2 sequences are MNHEY and SMNVEV (reference sequence). Between the trimmed V and J ends, which lost 5 bases and 2 bases, there was a span of 10 bases. The CDR3 contains 13 residues. The CDR3: CASSKDSTYEQYF. Written as DNA, the CDR3 is TGTGCCAGCAGTAAAGACAGCACCTACGAGCAGTACTTC.